What follows is one T cell receptor (beta chain) and its context. Its antigen remains unknown. The data were obtained in a study of T cell responses to AZD1222 COVID-19 vaccine. Findings of the study overall: At baseline, just 6 or 7 AZD1222 recipients tested seropositive.

Assay: immunoSEQ multiplex PCR; the TCRdb copy retains only in-frame clones and omits some. The table includes 130,000 to 150,000 clones, approximately 90% detected once. The CDR3 runs to 12 residues. V lost 4 bases to trimming and J lost 1 base, with 4 bases between them. The specimen was peripheral blood, collected on day 0 of MenACWY control vaccination. The chain employs TRBV12-3 or TRBV12-4 and TRBJ1-2; D remains ambiguous. This sequence originates from an adult in good health. CDR3: CASSSSNYGYTF. CDR3 in DNA: TGTGCCAGCAGTTCCAGTAACTATGGCTACACCTTC.